One and the same sample provided the 17 T cell receptor beta chains below, sequenced in a study of cytomegalovirus exposure and HLA in healthy donors. Primers included in the PCR were 60 Vbeta and 13 Jbeta primers. Profiling relied on immunoSEQ multiplex PCR, and the TCRdb table lists in-frame clones only, not all of them. This table holds 99,000 or so clones, more than 60% found once. Material: PBMCs. These receptors originate from a male donor in good health and CMV-seronegative.

The chain couples TRBV30 to TRBJ1-3, with a tentative D call TRBD1 (5 bases). V dropped 0 bases and J dropped 6 bases, with 12 bases sitting between them. This CDR3 comprises 14 residues. Germline CDR1 and CDR2: GTSNPN and SVGIG (reference sequence). The CDR3 bases are TGTGCCTGGAGTGTACTCGGCAGGGCAAACACCATATATTTT. It codes for CAWSVLGRANTIYF.

The V and J genes are TRBV15 and TRBJ2-3, with 8 bases identical to TRBD1. The J segment lost 4 bases and the V segment lost 1 base, leaving 1 base of the junction unmatched. The germline V gene has CDR1 LNHNV and CDR2 YYDKDF (reference sequence). CDR3 size: 14 residues. The CDR3 coding sequence is TGTGCCACCAGCAGAGGACAGGGGTCAGATACGCAGTATTTT. Translated, it gives CATSRGQGSDTQYF. The entire variable domain, with the rest obtained from reference TRBV15 and TRBJ2-3, is as follows: DAMVIQNPRYQVTQFGKPVTLSCSQTLNHNVMYWYQQKSSQAPKLLFHYYDKDFNNEADTPDNFQSRRPNTSFCFLDIRSPGLGDTAMYLCATSRGQGSDTQYFGPGTRLTVL.

CDR3 DNA: TGTGCCAGCAGCCTGATAGCGGGAGAGCAGTACTTC. Protein: CASSLIAGEQYF. This chain uses TRBV7-6 with TRBJ2-7; 8 nucleotides align to TRBD2. Germline trimming cut 5 bases from V and 7 bases from J; bases unmatched to any gene: 4. The germline V gene encodes CDR1 SGHVS and CDR2 FNYEAQ. The CDR3 loop spans 12 amino acids. Full variable domain (remainder filled in from reference TRBV7-6 and TRBJ2-7): GAGVSQSPRYKVTKRGQDVALRCDPISGHVSLYWYRQALGQGPEFLTYFNYEAQQDKSGLPNDRFSAERPEGSISTLTIQRTEQRDSAMYRCASSLIAGEQYFGPGTRLTVT.

The genes are TRBV29-1 and TRBJ1-4, with D possibly TRBD1 on 5 matching bases. Trimming pared 3 bases from V and 10 bases from J, leaving 18 bases between. Germline V gene data show CDR1 as SQVTM and CDR2 as ANQGSEA. The CDR3 loop spans 14 amino acids. This CDR3 is CSVEGLGVGRKLFF. The CDR3 nucleotides read TGCAGCGTTGAGGGTTTAGGGGTCGGTCGAAAACTGTTTTTT.

The rearrangement joins TRBV4-3 to TRBJ1-6, with D tentatively TRBD1 (5 bases). Between the trimmed V and J ends, which lost 1 base and 4 bases, there was a span of 14 bases. Per the germline V gene, CDR1 is LGHNA and CDR2 is YSLEER. The CDR3 loop spans 17 amino acids. CDR3 protein: CASSQAGSTIYNSPLHF. The CDR3 bases are TGCGCCAGCAGCCAAGCAGGGTCCACCATATATAATTCACCCCTCCACTTT.

This chain links TRBV5-1 with TRBJ2-3; D gene ambiguous. Trimming stripped 0 bases from V and 3 bases from J, with 8 bases between. CDR3 length: 14 residues. The V gene's germline CDR1 is SGHRS and CDR2 YFSETQ. CDR3 sequence reads: CASSLAQETDTQYF. The CDR3 bases are TGCGCCAGCAGCTTGGCGCAGGAAACAGATACGCAGTATTTT. The full variable domain, with the rest looked up from reference TRBV5-1 and TRBJ2-3, is KAGVTQTPRYLIKTRGQQVTLSCSPISGHRSVSWYQQTPGQGLQFLFEYFSETQRNKGNFPGRFSGRQFSNSRSEMNVSTLELGDSALYLCASSLAQETDTQYFGPGTRLTVL.

This chain joins TRBV27 and TRBJ2-7; D is perhaps TRBD2 (6 bases). Trimming took off 7 bases at V and 7 bases at J, with 11 bases between the two ends. The CDR3 is 11 amino acids. The germline gives CDR1 MNHEY, CDR2 SMNVEV (reference sequence). CDR3 sequence: CASKWGEEQYF. In DNA, the CDR3 is TGTGCCAGCAAATGGGGGGAAGAGCAGTACTTC.

The genes are TRBV30 and TRBJ1-6; no firm D call. Germline loops: CDR1 GTSNPN, CDR2 SVGIG (reference sequence). V was cut by 0 bases and J by 5 bases, with 8 bases left in between. The CDR3 covers 14 residues. In DNA, the CDR3 is TGTGCCTGGAGTGTACATCTCGATAATTCACCCCTCCACTTT. It is translated as CAWSVHLDNSPLHF.

This chain joins TRBV9 and TRBJ2-5; TRBD2 agrees at 10 bases. The DNA end favors TRBJ2-7, so the J call may be wrong. The V gene's germline CDR1 is SGDLS and CDR2 YYNGEE. The CDR3 is 16 residues long. Here the CDR3 DNA reads TGTGCCAGCAGCAAAGGACTAGCGGAGGTCTCCTACGAGCAGTACTTC. The encoded protein is CASSKGLAEVSYEQYF.

In its sample, this clone was seen a few times. The chain recombines TRBV1 with TRBJ2-1; the table calls TRBD1, which could not be checked here. TRBV1 has pseudogene status. The CDR3 extends over 17 amino acids. Written as DNA, the CDR3 is TGCACCAGCAGCCAAGACCGGGCAGGGGCCAACCACAATGAGCAGTTCTTC. Translating gives CTSSQDRAGANHNEQFF.

This clone was seen only a few times. The chain employs TRBV27 and TRBJ2-7, with 8 bases fitting TRBD2. With 0 bases clipped from V and 5 bases from J, the junction kept 9 bases outside the gene matches. This CDR3 is built from 16 residues. CDR1 and CDR2 from the germline V gene are MNHEY and SMNVEV (reference sequence). In DNA form, the CDR3 reads TGTGCCAGCAGTTTATCGCCGGGAGGGCATAATAACGAGCAGTACTTC. Residues: CASSLSPGGHNNEQYF.

V is TRBV4-3 and J is TRBJ2-7; 7 bases are shared with TRBD1. Germline V gives CDR1 LGHNA, CDR2 YSLEER. The length of the CDR3 is 17 residues. V was pared by 0 bases and J by 2 bases, with 10 bases of the junction left unmatched. The CDR3 DNA is TGCGCCAGCAGCCAAGATACCCCTAGGACAGGTCCCTACGAGCAGTACTTC. It yields the protein CASSQDTPRTGPYEQYF.

CDR3 DNA: TGTGCCAGCAGCTTGGTCCCTAGCGGAAGCTCCTACAATGAGCAGTTCTTC. Protein sequence: CASSLVPSGSSYNEQFF. J is TRBJ2-1 and V is TRBV5-6; 7 bases fit TRBD2. The length of the CDR3 is 17 residues. V was pared by 0 bases and J by 0 bases, with 6 bases of the junction left unmatched. Germline V gives CDR1 SGHDT, CDR2 YYEEEE.

This chain links TRBV2 with TRBJ2-5, with D uncertain. The CDR3 is 11 amino acids. The V gene lost 3 bases and the J gene lost 5 bases, with 4 bases spanning the gap. CDR1 is SNHLY and CDR2 is FYNNEI in the germline V gene. The CDR3 sequence is CASSDPETQYF. CDR3 DNA sequence: TGTGCCAGCAGTGACCCTGAGACCCAGTACTTC.

The J gene is TRBJ2-2, the V gene TRBV11-3; D might be TRBD1 (5 bases). Germline CDR1 is SGHNT and CDR2 is YENEEA. CDR3 size: 15 residues. V shed 5 bases and J shed 4 bases, with 14 bases lying between them. The CDR3 protein is CASSPRVPSTGELFF. For the CDR3, the DNA is TGTGCCAGCAGCCCCAGGGTCCCGAGCACCGGGGAGCTGTTTTTT. Full variable domain (rest looked up from reference TRBV11-3 and TRBJ2-2): EAGVVQSPRYKIIEKKQPVAFWCNPISGHNTLYWYLQNLGQGPELLIRYENEEAVDDSQLPKDRFSAERLKGVDSTLKIQPAELGDSAVYLCASSPRVPSTGELFFGEGSRLTVL.

The gene calls are TRBV7-2 and TRBJ2-3; D might be TRBD2 (7 bases). Deletions cut 4 bases from V and 5 bases from J, with 13 bases between. Germline V gives CDR1 SGHTA, CDR2 FQGNSA. CDR3 length: 14 amino acids. The CDR3 here is CASSSTGGVDTQYF. CDR3 nucleotide sequence: TGTGCCAGCAGCTCAACGGGGGGCGTAGATACGCAGTATTTT.

The chain combines TRBV30 with TRBJ2-5, with D tentatively TRBD1 (5 bases). The DNA end lines up better with TRBJ2-7; the J call may be wrong. CDR3 length: 14 residues. CDR1 GTSNPN and CDR2 SVGIG come from the germline V gene (reference sequence). The CDR3 DNA follows: TGTGCCTGGAGTCAGGGCCCTAACTCCTACGAGCAGTACTTC. As protein: CAWSQGPNSYEQYF.